This is a list of T cell receptor beta chains from one sample in a study of spatial heterogeneity in lung cancer. TCRdb reprocessed the 5' RACE reads via MiXCR and lists one record per CDR3 protein. The sample carries tens of thousands of distinct CDR3 sequences, over 4% recorded once. The sample in question was lung tumor tissue, obtained at surgery. These receptors all stem from a male donor with early-stage non-small cell lung cancer. CDR3s include the opening cysteine and the closing phenylalanine or tryptophan. D genes are given only for firm matches. Rows give clone size only sometimes, using once, few, many, or a class for an expanded clone.

v_call: TRBV5-1
j_call: TRBJ1-5
d_call: NA
clone_size: many
cdr3_aa: CASRVGAGQPQHF
cdr3_nt: TGCGCCAGCAGGGTCGGGGCAGGGCAGCCCCAGCATTTT

v_call: TRBV7-9
j_call: TRBJ2-3
d_call: TRBD2
clone_size: many
cdr3_aa: CASSPRLAGGPTDTQYF
cdr3_nt: TGTGCCAGCAGCCCGAGACTAGCGGGAGGGCCGACAGATACGCAGTATTTT

v_call: TRBV5-1
j_call: TRBJ2-7
d_call: NA
clone_size: once
cdr3_aa: CASSLGHTTYF
cdr3_nt: TGCGCCAGCAGCTTGGGTCATACTACGTACTTC

v_call: TRBV10-3
j_call: TRBJ2-5
d_call: TRBD2
clone_size: many
cdr3_aa: CAITPGGGETQYF
cdr3_nt: TGTGCCATCACCCCGGGGGGTGGTGAGACCCAGTACTTC

v_call: TRBV6-5
j_call: TRBJ2-5
d_call: NA
clone_size: many
cdr3_aa: CASSGGWETQYF
cdr3_nt: TGTGCCAGCAGCGGAGGCTGGGAGACCCAGTACTTC

v_call: TRBV7-2
j_call: TRBJ2-1
d_call: NA
clone_size: many
cdr3_aa: CASSLQGMIDEQFF
cdr3_nt: TGTGCCAGCAGCTTACAGGGTATGATCGATGAGCAGTTCTTC

v_call: TRBV2
j_call: TRBJ2-7
d_call: TRBD1
clone_size: NA
cdr3_aa: CASSVGQGAGEQYF
cdr3_nt: TGTGCCAGCAGTGTAGGCCAGGGGGCGGGCGAGCAGTACTTC

v_call: TRBV5-1
j_call: TRBJ2-7
d_call: NA
clone_size: many
cdr3_aa: CASSSRPSYEQYF
cdr3_nt: TGCGCCAGCAGTTCACGGCCGTCCTACGAGCAGTACTTC

v_call: TRBV6-2/TRBV6-3
j_call: TRBJ2-1
d_call: NA
clone_size: NA
cdr3_aa: CATTFYNEQFF
cdr3_nt: TGTGCCACGACCTTCTACAATGAGCAGTTCTTC

v_call: TRBV7-2
j_call: TRBJ2-2
d_call: NA
clone_size: many
cdr3_aa: CASSSVSGTAGELFF
cdr3_nt: TGTGCCAGCAGCTCGGTTTCAGGGACGGCCGGGGAGCTGTTTTTT

v_call: TRBV12-3/TRBV12-4
j_call: TRBJ2-3
d_call: NA
clone_size: many
cdr3_aa: CASSLRGSDTQYF
cdr3_nt: TGTGCCAGCAGCCTCCGGGGCTCAGATACGCAGTATTTT

v_call: TRBV30
j_call: TRBJ2-2
d_call: NA
clone_size: many
cdr3_aa: CAWSVREADTGELFF
cdr3_nt: TGTGCCTGGAGTGTGCGAGAAGCCGACACCGGGGAGCTGTTTTTT

v_call: TRBV20-1
j_call: TRBJ2-3
d_call: NA
clone_size: many
cdr3_aa: CSASGDTQYF
cdr3_nt: TGCAGTGCTAGCGGGGATACGCAGTATTTT

v_call: TRBV2
j_call: TRBJ2-5
d_call: TRBD1
clone_size: many
cdr3_aa: CASSESTGTETQYF
cdr3_nt: TGTGCCAGCAGTGAGTCGACAGGGACAGAGACCCAGTACTTC

v_call: TRBV18
j_call: TRBJ1-2
d_call: NA
clone_size: many
cdr3_aa: CASSPGAVPYGYTF
cdr3_nt: TGTGCCAGCTCACCCGGAGCAGTTCCCTATGGCTACACCTTC

v_call: TRBV7-2
j_call: TRBJ2-2
d_call: NA
clone_size: many
cdr3_aa: CASSLLGVTGELFF
cdr3_nt: TGTGCCAGCAGCTTACTGGGCGTGACCGGGGAGCTGTTTTTT

v_call: TRBV6-1
j_call: TRBJ2-5
d_call: NA
clone_size: many
cdr3_aa: CASYLGTQYF
cdr3_nt: TGTGCCAGCTATCTCGGGACCCAGTACTTC

v_call: TRBV6-2/TRBV6-3
j_call: TRBJ2-2
d_call: TRBD2
clone_size: NA
cdr3_aa: CASSRGLAATGELFF
cdr3_nt: TGTGCCAGCAGTCGCGGACTAGCAGCAACCGGGGAGCTGTTTTTT

v_call: TRBV28
j_call: TRBJ1-1
d_call: NA
clone_size: few
cdr3_aa: CASSRSGLNTEAFF
cdr3_nt: TGTGCCAGCAGTCGAAGCGGATTAAACACTGAAGCTTTCTTT

v_call: TRBV11-2
j_call: TRBJ2-1
d_call: NA
clone_size: NA
cdr3_aa: CASSLDIRASIYNEQFF
cdr3_nt: TGTGCCAGCAGCTTAGATATTAGGGCATCTATTTACAATGAGCAGTTCTTC

v_call: TRBV29-1
j_call: TRBJ2-2
d_call: NA
clone_size: many
cdr3_aa: CSVASPVNTGELFF
cdr3_nt: TGCAGCGTTGCTTCGCCGGTGAACACCGGGGAGCTGTTTTTT

v_call: TRBV5-1
j_call: TRBJ2-7
d_call: TRBD2
clone_size: medium-sized
cdr3_aa: CASGLGPTYEQYF
cdr3_nt: TGCGCCAGCGGACTAGGTCCAACCTACGAGCAGTACTTC

v_call: TRBV14
j_call: TRBJ1-1
d_call: NA
clone_size: many
cdr3_aa: CASSQKPGLKAFF
cdr3_nt: TGTGCCAGCAGCCAAAAGCCGGGACTGAAAGCTTTCTTT

v_call: TRBV18
j_call: TRBJ1-3
d_call: NA
clone_size: many
cdr3_aa: CASSPRSSGNTIYF
cdr3_nt: TGTGCCAGCTCACCTAGGAGCTCTGGAAACACCATATATTTT

v_call: TRBV7-2
j_call: TRBJ1-3
d_call: NA
clone_size: NA
cdr3_aa: CASSLAFLNSGNTIYF
cdr3_nt: TGTGCCAGCAGCTTAGCTTTTCTGAACTCTGGAAACACCATATATTTT

v_call: TRBV7-9
j_call: TRBJ2-1
d_call: TRBD2
clone_size: many
cdr3_aa: CASSFTSGGYNEQFF
cdr3_nt: TGTGCCAGCAGCTTCACTAGCGGGGGTTACAATGAGCAGTTCTTC

v_call: TRBV7-2
j_call: TRBJ2-7
d_call: NA
clone_size: many
cdr3_aa: CASSFDSGSYEQYF
cdr3_nt: TGTGCCAGCAGCTTCGACTCGGGGTCCTACGAGCAGTACTTC

v_call: TRBV14
j_call: TRBJ2-7
d_call: NA
clone_size: many
cdr3_aa: CASSQGDLPTYEQYF
cdr3_nt: TGTGCCAGCAGCCAAGGAGACCTTCCTACCTACGAGCAGTACTTC

v_call: TRBV6-4
j_call: TRBJ2-2
d_call: NA
clone_size: NA
cdr3_aa: CASTPIPGRGELFF
cdr3_nt: TGTGCCAGCACCCCCATTCCCGGCCGCGGGGAGCTGTTTTTT

v_call: TRBV10-3
j_call: TRBJ1-2
d_call: TRBD1
clone_size: many
cdr3_aa: CAISEETGGNYGYTF
cdr3_nt: TGTGCCATCAGTGAAGAAACAGGGGGCAACTATGGCTACACCTTC

v_call: TRBV9
j_call: TRBJ2-2
d_call: TRBD2
clone_size: many
cdr3_aa: CASSVDWASGSNTGELFF
cdr3_nt: TGTGCCAGCAGCGTAGATTGGGCCAGCGGGAGTAACACCGGGGAGCTGTTTTTT

v_call: TRBV28
j_call: TRBJ2-5
d_call: NA
clone_size: many
cdr3_aa: CASNRGWGDQETQYF
cdr3_nt: TGTGCCAGCAATCGGGGTTGGGGTGACCAAGAGACCCAGTACTTC

v_call: TRBV29-1
j_call: TRBJ1-2
d_call: NA
clone_size: many
cdr3_aa: CSSDAGTYGYTF
cdr3_nt: TGCAGCTCAGATGCAGGAACCTATGGCTACACCTTC

v_call: TRBV7-6
j_call: TRBJ2-5
d_call: TRBD1
clone_size: many
cdr3_aa: CASSMGTGMSQETQYF
cdr3_nt: TGTGCCAGCAGCATGGGGACAGGGATGAGCCAAGAGACCCAGTACTTC

v_call: TRBV7-2
j_call: TRBJ1-5
d_call: NA
clone_size: many
cdr3_aa: CASSLQGPNQPQHF
cdr3_nt: TGTGCCAGCAGCTTGCAAGGGCCCAATCAGCCCCAGCATTTT

v_call: TRBV28
j_call: TRBJ1-1
d_call: TRBD1
clone_size: many
cdr3_aa: CASRLTGTGGPTEAFF
cdr3_nt: TGTGCCAGCAGACTAACCGGGACAGGGGGTCCCACTGAAGCTTTCTTT

v_call: TRBV7-9
j_call: TRBJ2-1
d_call: NA
clone_size: few
cdr3_aa: CASSFPGRKNEQFF
cdr3_nt: TGTGCCAGCAGCTTTCCGGGCAGGAAGAATGAGCAGTTCTTC

v_call: TRBV5-1
j_call: TRBJ2-7
d_call: TRBD2
clone_size: many
cdr3_aa: CASRGTSGLYEQYF
cdr3_nt: TGCGCCAGCAGAGGGACTAGCGGGCTCTACGAGCAGTACTTC

v_call: TRBV20-1
j_call: TRBJ1-2
d_call: NA
clone_size: many
cdr3_aa: CSARPLQGKDNYGYTF
cdr3_nt: TGCAGTGCTAGGCCCTTGCAGGGAAAGGATAACTATGGCTACACCTTC

v_call: TRBV9
j_call: TRBJ2-1
d_call: NA
clone_size: few
cdr3_aa: CASSVSGQINYNEQFF
cdr3_nt: TGTGCCAGCAGCGTATCTGGACAGATAAACTACAATGAGCAGTTCTTC

v_call: TRBV25-1
j_call: TRBJ1-1
d_call: NA
clone_size: NA
cdr3_aa: CASSEMGHPEAFF
cdr3_nt: TGTGCCAGCAGTGAAATGGGACACCCTGAAGCTTTCTTT

v_call: TRBV5-1
j_call: TRBJ2-4
d_call: TRBD1
clone_size: many
cdr3_aa: CASSLVPGGENIQYF
cdr3_nt: TGCGCCAGCAGCTTGGTTCCAGGGGGCGAAAACATTCAGTACTTC

v_call: TRBV20-1
j_call: TRBJ2-7
d_call: NA
clone_size: few
cdr3_aa: CSARGGGSDYEQYF
cdr3_nt: TGCAGTGCTAGAGGAGGGGGATCGGACTACGAGCAGTACTTC

v_call: TRBV7-2
j_call: TRBJ2-7
d_call: TRBD2
clone_size: many
cdr3_aa: CASSPRLAGGPWF
cdr3_nt: TGTGCCAGCAGCCCCAGACTAGCGGGAGGGCCTTGGTTC

v_call: TRBV6-1
j_call: TRBJ1-5
d_call: NA
clone_size: many
cdr3_aa: CATLRGTSYQPQHF
cdr3_nt: TGTGCCACCTTACGGGGGACGAGCTATCAGCCCCAGCATTTT

v_call: TRBV2
j_call: TRBJ1-2
d_call: NA
clone_size: many
cdr3_aa: CASSAGTSWGGYTF
cdr3_nt: TGTGCCAGCAGTGCTGGGACAAGTTGGGGTGGCTACACCTTC

v_call: TRBV6-5
j_call: TRBJ2-3
d_call: NA
clone_size: NA
cdr3_aa: CASSYQKGDTQYF
cdr3_nt: TGTGCCAGCAGTTATCAAAAGGGGGATACGCAGTATTTT

v_call: TRBV2
j_call: TRBJ2-5
d_call: NA
clone_size: NA
cdr3_aa: CASSERTPQQTQYF
cdr3_nt: TGTGCCAGCAGTGAAAGGACACCTCAGCAGACCCAGTACTTC

v_call: TRBV18
j_call: TRBJ2-2
d_call: NA
clone_size: many
cdr3_aa: CASSPDRVGHGELFF
cdr3_nt: TGTGCCAGCTCACCGGACAGAGTCGGTCACGGGGAGCTGTTTTTT

v_call: TRBV6-6
j_call: TRBJ1-1
d_call: TRBD1
clone_size: many
cdr3_aa: CASRRTGNTEAFF
cdr3_nt: TGTGCCAGCAGGCGGACAGGGAACACTGAAGCTTTCTTT

v_call: TRBV20-1
j_call: TRBJ2-7
d_call: TRBD2
clone_size: NA
cdr3_aa: CSAPRENREQYF
cdr3_nt: TGCAGTGCCCCGCGGGAGAATCGTGAGCAGTACTTC

v_call: TRBV20-1
j_call: TRBJ2-5
d_call: NA
clone_size: many
cdr3_aa: CSASPRAETQYF
cdr3_nt: TGCAGTGCAAGCCCGAGAGCAGAGACCCAGTACTTC